This T cell receptor beta chain was recorded in a study of T-cell memory formation after mild COVID-19. TCRdb redid the calling of the 5' RACE reads with MiXCR, one entry per CDR3 protein. The repertoire holds about 500,000 distinct CDR3 sequences, with 20% as singletons. CDR3 size: 11 residues. Trimming removed 6 bases from V and 11 bases from J, with 13 bases in between. The receptor was isolated from an adult woman who had mild COVID-19 (a few samples of this study predate the infection). Cell type and time point are not known. The sample was PBMCs or a T cell subset sorted from them (not recorded which). This chain connects TRBV12-3 or TRBV12-4 to TRBJ1-1, with D maybe TRBD1 (6 bases). Written as DNA, the CDR3 is TGTGCCAGCAGACTCGCAGGGGACGCTTTCTTT. Residues: CASRLAGDAFF.